This passage covers 4 T cell receptor beta chains from one sample sequenced in a study of blood T cell repertoires in COVID-19. Repertoires were generated with immunoSEQ multiplex PCR, while TCRdb's copy carries only in-frame clones and drops some. The table has about 330,000 clones, roughly 87% seen once; the top ten hold roughly a tenth. The specimen was peripheral blood. Receptors originate from a man in his thirties or forties with COVID-19, enrolled during active disease.

For the CDR3, the DNA is TGTGCCAGCAGTTTCGGGACAGGGGGCGATCAGCCCCAGCATTTT. Protein product: CASSFGTGGDQPQHF. The chain carries TRBV27 and TRBJ1-5, with 12 bases matching TRBD1. Per the germline V gene, CDR1 is MNHEY and CDR2 is SMNVEV (reference sequence). The J segment lost 5 bases and the V segment lost 3 bases, leaving 2 bases of the junction unmatched. The CDR3 loop spans 15 amino acids.

V usage is TRBV13 and J usage is TRBJ2-7; the D gene is possibly TRBD1 (6 bases). CDR1 is PRHDT, CDR2 FYEKMQ, per germline (reference sequence). The CDR3 is made up of 16 amino acids. Trimming pared 5 bases from V and 2 bases from J, leaving 19 bases between. The CDR3 region is CASSRRIQGKPYEQYF. CDR3 bases: TGTGCCAGCAGCCGCCGAATACAGGGTAAGCCCTACGAGCAGTACTTC.

The rearrangement joins TRBV6-5 to TRBJ2-7, with a weak D call TRBD2 (7 bases). Germline CDR1 and CDR2: MNHEY and SVGAGI. V was clipped by 2 bases and J by 4 bases, with 15 bases between them. The CDR3 is 15 residues long. The CDR3 loop reads CASSYTGRGSYEQYF. The CDR3 coding sequence is TGTGCCAGCAGTTACACAGGGAGGGGATCGTACGAGCAGTACTTC.

The chain employs TRBV4-3 and TRBJ2-1, with 9 bases fitting TRBD2. With V trimmed by 4 bases and J by 5 bases, 15 bases remained unmatched. The CDR3 consists of 18 residues. Germline CDR1 and CDR2: LGHNA and YSLEER. The CDR3 here is CASSRILGREGPHNEQFF. Written as DNA, the CDR3 is TGCGCCAGCAGCCGAATCTTGGGGCGGGAGGGCCCTCACAATGAGCAGTTCTTC.